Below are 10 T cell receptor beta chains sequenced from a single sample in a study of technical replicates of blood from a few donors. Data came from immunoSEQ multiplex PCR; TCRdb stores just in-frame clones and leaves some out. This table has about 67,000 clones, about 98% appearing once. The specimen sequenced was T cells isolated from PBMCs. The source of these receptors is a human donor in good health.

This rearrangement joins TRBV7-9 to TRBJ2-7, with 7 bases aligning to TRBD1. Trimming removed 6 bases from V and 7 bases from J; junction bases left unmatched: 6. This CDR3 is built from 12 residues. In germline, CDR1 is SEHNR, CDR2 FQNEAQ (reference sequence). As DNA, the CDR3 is TGTGCCAGCAGGGCAGGGGGTGAGGAGCAGTACTTC. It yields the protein CASRAGGEEQYF.

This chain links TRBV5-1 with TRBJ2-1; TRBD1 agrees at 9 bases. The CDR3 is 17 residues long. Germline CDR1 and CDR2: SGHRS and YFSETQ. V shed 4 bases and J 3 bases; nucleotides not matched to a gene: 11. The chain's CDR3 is CASSQTTGTGYYNEQFF. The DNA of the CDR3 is TGCGCCAGCAGCCAAACTACCGGGACAGGGTACTACAATGAGCAGTTCTTC.

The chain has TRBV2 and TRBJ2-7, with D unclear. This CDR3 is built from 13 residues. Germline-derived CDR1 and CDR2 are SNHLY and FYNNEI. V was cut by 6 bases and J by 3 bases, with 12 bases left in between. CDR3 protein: CASSLRHGYEQYF. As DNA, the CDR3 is TGTGCCAGCAGCCTACGACACGGCTACGAGCAGTACTTC. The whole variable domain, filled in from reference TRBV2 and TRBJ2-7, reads EPEVTQTPSHQVTQMGQEVILRCVPISNHLYFYWYRQILGQKVEFLVSFYNNEISEKSEIFDDQFSVERPDGSNFTLKIRSTKLEDSAMYFCASSLRHGYEQYFGPGTRLTVT.

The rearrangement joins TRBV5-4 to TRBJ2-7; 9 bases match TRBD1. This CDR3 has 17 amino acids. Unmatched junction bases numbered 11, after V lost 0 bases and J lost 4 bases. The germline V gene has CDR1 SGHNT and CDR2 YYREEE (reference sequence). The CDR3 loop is CASSLGGAGQGLYEQYF. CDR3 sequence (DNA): TGTGCCAGCAGCTTGGGGGGCGCGGGACAGGGCTTGTACGAGCAGTACTTC.

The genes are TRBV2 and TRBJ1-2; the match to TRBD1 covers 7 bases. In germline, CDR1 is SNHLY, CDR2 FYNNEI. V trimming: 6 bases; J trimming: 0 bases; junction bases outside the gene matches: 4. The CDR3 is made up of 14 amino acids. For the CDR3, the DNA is TGTGCCAGCAGAGGGGACAGTACTAACTATGGCTACACCTTC. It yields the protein CASRGDSTNYGYTF.

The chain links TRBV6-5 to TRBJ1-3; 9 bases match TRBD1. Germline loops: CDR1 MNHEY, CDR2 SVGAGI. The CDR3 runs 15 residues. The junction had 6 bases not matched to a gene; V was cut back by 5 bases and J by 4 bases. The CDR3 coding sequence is TGTGCCAGCAGTCCACAGGGGGCAGGGGGAAACACCATATATTTT. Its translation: CASSPQGAGGNTIYF.

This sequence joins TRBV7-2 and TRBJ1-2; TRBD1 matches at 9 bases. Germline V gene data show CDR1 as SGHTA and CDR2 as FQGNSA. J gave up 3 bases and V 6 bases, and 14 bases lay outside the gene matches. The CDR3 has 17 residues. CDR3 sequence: CASRGKKARTGDYGYTF. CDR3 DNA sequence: TGTGCCAGCAGGGGGAAGAAAGCCCGGACAGGGGACTATGGCTACACCTTC.

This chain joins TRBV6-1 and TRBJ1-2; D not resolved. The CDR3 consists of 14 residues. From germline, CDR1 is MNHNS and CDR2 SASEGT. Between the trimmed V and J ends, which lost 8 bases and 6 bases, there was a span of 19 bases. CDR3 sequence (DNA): TGTGCCAGCCGTCTTGGCCCGGGGAAGGATGGCTACACCTTC. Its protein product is CASRLGPGKDGYTF.

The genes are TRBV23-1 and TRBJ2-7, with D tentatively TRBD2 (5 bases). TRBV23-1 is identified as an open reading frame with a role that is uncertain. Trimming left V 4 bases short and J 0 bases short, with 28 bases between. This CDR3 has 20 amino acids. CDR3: CASSRTPNREGGNTSYEQYF. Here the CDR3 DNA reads TGCGCCAGCAGTCGAACGCCCAACCGGGAAGGTGGAAATACCTCCTACGAGCAGTACTTC.

CDR3 sequence reads: CASSFSAAYEQYF. The CDR3 DNA sequence: TGTGCCAGCAGTTTTAGCGCGGCCTACGAGCAGTACTTC. The genes are TRBV28 and TRBJ2-7; D perhaps matches TRBD2 (5 bases). The CDR3 covers 13 residues. Trimming shortened V by 3 bases and J by 2 bases, and 8 bases separated the two germline ends. Germline V CDR1 and CDR2: MDHEN, SYDVKM.